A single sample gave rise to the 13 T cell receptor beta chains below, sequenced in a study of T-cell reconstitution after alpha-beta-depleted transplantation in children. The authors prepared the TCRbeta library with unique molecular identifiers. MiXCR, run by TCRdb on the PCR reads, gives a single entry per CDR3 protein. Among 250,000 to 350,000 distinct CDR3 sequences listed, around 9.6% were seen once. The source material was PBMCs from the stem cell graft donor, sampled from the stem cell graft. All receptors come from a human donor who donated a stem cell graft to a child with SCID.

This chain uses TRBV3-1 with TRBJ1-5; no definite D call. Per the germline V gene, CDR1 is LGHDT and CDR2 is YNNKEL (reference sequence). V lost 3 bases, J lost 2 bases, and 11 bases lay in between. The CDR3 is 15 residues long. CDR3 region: CASSHGTVGNQPQHF. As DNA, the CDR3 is TGTGCCAGCAGCCACGGTACGGTCGGCAATCAGCCCCAGCATTTT.

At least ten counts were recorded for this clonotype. This CDR3 is CASSLGTTTSNYGYTF. The CDR3 region has the DNA TGCGCCAGCAGCTTGGGGACTACTACCTCGAACTATGGCTACACCTTC. The chain recombines TRBV5-1 with TRBJ1-2, with D unclear. V was cut by 0 bases and J by 2 bases, with 14 bases left in between. This CDR3 contains 16 residues. Looked up from germline, CDR1 is SGHRS and CDR2 is YFSETQ.

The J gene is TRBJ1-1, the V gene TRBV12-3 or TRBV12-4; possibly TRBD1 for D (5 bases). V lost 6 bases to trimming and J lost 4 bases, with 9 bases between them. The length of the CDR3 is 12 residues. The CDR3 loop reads CASRSGPTEAFF. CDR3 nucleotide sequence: TGTGCCAGCAGATCGGGACCCACTGAAGCTTTCTTT.

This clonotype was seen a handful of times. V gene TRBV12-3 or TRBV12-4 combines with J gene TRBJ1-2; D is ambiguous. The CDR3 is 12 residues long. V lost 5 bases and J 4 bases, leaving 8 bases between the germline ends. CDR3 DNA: TGTGCCAGCAGTCCCCGGACCTATGGCTACACCTTC. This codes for CASSPRTYGYTF.

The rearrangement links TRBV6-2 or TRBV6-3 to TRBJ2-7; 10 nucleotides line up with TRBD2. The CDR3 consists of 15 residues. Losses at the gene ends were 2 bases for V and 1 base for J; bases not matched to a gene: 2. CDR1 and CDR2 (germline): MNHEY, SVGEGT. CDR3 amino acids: CASSYGLAESYEQYF. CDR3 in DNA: TGTGCCAGCAGTTACGGACTAGCGGAATCCTACGAGCAGTACTTC.

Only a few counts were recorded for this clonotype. The CDR3 here is CASTHPGGGTGSNEQYF. As DNA, the CDR3 is TGTGCCAGCACCCACCCCGGTGGGGGGACAGGGAGTAACGAGCAGTACTTC. This rearrangement joins TRBV12-3 or TRBV12-4 to TRBJ2-7; TRBD1 matches at 9 bases. The CDR3 sequence is 17 residues long. The V gene end was trimmed by 7 bases and the J gene end by 5 bases; junction bases not matched to a gene: 18.

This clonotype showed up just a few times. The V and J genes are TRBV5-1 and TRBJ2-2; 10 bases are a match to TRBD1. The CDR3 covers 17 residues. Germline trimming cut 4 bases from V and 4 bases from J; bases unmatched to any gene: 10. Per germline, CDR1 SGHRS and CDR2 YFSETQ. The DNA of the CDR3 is TGCGCCAGCAGCCCCACCGGGACAGGGGCACTCACCGGGGAGCTGTTTTTT. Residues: CASSPTGTGALTGELFF.

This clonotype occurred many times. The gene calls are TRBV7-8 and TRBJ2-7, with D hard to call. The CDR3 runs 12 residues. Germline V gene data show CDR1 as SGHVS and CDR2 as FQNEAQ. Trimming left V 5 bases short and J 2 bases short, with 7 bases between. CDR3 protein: CASSPVTYEQYF. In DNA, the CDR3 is TGTGCCAGCAGCCCAGTTACCTACGAGCAGTACTTC.

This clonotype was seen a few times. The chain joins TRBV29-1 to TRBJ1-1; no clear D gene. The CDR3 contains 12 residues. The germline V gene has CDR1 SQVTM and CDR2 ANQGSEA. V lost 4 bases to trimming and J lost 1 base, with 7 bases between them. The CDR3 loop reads CSVVVGNTEAFF. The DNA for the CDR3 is TGCAGCGTTGTCGTGGGGAACACTGAAGCTTTCTTT.

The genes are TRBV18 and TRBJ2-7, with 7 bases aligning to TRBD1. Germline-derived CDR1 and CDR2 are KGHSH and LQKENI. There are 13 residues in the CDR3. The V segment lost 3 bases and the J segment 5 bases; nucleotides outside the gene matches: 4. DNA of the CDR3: TGTGCCAGCTCACCCGGGACAGACAACGAGCAGTACTTC. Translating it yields CASSPGTDNEQYF.

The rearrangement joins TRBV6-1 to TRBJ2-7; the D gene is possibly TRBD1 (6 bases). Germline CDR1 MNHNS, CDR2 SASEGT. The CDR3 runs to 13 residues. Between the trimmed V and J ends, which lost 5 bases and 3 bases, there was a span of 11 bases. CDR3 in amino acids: CASSTGTYYEQYF. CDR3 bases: TGTGCCAGCAGTACCGGGACATACTACGAGCAGTACTTC.

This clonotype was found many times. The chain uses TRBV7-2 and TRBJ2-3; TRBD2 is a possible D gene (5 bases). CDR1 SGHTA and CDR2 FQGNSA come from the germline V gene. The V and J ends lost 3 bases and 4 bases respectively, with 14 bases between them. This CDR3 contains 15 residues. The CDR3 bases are TGTGCCAGCAGCTTCGGCGGGCCTGGATCAGATACGCAGTATTTT. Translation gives CASSFGGPGSDTQYF. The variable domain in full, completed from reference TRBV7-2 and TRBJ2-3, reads GAGVSQSPSNKVTEKGKDVELRCDPISGHTALYWYRQSLGQGLEFLIYFQGNSAPDKSGLPSDRFSAERTGGSVSTLTIQRTQQEDSAVYLCASSFGGPGSDTQYFGPGTRLTVL.

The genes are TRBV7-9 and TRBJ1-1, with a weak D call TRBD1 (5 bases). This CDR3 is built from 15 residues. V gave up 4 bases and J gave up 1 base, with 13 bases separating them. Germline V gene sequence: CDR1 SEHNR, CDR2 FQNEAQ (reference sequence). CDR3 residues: CASSWAAGRNTEAFF. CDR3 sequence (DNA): TGTGCCAGCAGCTGGGCCGCAGGGAGGAACACTGAAGCTTTCTTT.